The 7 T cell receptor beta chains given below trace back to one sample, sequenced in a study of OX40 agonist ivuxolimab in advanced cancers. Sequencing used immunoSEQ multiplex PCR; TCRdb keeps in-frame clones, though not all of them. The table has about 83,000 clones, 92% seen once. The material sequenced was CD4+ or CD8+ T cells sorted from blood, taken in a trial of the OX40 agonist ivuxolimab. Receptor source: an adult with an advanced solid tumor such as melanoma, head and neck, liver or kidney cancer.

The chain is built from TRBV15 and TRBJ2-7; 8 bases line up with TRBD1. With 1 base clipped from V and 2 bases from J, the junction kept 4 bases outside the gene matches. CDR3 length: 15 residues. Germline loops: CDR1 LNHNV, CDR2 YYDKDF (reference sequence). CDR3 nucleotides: TGTGCCACCAGCAGAGGGACAGGGCCTACCTACGAGCAGTACTTC. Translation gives CATSRGTGPTYEQYF.

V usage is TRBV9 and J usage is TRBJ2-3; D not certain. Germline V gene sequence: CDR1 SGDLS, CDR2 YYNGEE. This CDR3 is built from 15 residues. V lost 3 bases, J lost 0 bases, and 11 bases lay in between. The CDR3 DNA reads TGTGCCAGCAGCGAGCTGTGGGCTAGCACAGATACGCAGTATTTT. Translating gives CASSELWASTDTQYF.

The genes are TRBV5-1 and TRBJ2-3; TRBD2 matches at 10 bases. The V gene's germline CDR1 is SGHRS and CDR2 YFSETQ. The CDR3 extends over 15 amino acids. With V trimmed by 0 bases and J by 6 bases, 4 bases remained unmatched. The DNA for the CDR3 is TGCGCCAGCAGCTTGGGTTTAGCGGGGGGTGATACGCAGTATTTT. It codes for CASSLGLAGGDTQYF. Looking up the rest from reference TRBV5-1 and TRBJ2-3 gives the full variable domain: KAGVTQTPRYLIKTRGQQVTLSCSPISGHRSVSWYQQTPGQGLQFLFEYFSETQRNKGNFPGRFSGRQFSNSRSEMNVSTLELGDSALYLCASSLGLAGGDTQYFGPGTRLTVL.

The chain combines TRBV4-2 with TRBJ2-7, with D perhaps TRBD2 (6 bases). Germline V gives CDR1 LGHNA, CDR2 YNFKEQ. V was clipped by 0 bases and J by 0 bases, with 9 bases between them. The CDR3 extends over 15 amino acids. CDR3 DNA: TGTGCCAGCAGCCAAGACCGGGACTTCTCCTACGAGCAGTACTTC. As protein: CASSQDRDFSYEQYF.

The CDR3 DNA sequence: TGTGCCAGCAGTGAACAGGTTGGGGCCAACGTCCTGACTTTC. Translated: CASSEQVGANVLTF. This chain joins TRBV6-1 and TRBJ2-6; D not resolved. The CDR3 has 14 amino acids. The ends were cut back, 2 bases at V and 3 bases at J, with 5 bases in the middle. Per the germline V gene, CDR1 is MNHNS and CDR2 is SASEGT.

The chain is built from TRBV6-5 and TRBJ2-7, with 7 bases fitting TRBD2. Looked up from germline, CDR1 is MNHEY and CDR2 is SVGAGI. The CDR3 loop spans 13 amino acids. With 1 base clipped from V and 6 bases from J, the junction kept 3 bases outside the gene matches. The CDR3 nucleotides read TGTGCCAGCAGTTACTTGCGGGGGAGCGAGCAGTACTTC. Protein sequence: CASSYLRGSEQYF.

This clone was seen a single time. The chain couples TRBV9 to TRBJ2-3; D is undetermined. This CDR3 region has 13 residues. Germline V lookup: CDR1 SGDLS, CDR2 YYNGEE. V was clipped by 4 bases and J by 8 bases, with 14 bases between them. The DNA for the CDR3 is TGTGCCAGCAGCCCCGCCCGGACCGGTACGCAGTATTTT. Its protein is CASSPARTGTQYF.